The rows below give T cell receptor beta chains drawn from one sample of a study of T cells after somatic rescue of genetic block. The repertoire was sequenced with immunoSEQ multiplex PCR; TCRdb's copy has only in-frame clones and lacks some. There are 10,000 to 15,000 clones in the sample; around 67% occur only once, and around a fifth lies in the top ten. The sample comprised peripheral blood mononuclear cells (PBMCs). The receptors come from a boy between 10 and 17 years old. Each CDR3 is given with its conserved first and last residue. A D gene is named only where the DNA matches it firmly. Only some rows state a clone size, as once, few, many or a class for expanded clones.

TRBJ1-1 | . | TRBV13 | . | TGTGCCAGCAGCCCAAAGGCCCCCGGACTGTTACGGGAAGCTTTCTTT | CASSPKAPGLLREAFF
TRBJ1-2 | . | TRBV14 | . | TGTGCCAGCAGCCAAGAAACCCCTTTTTTGGATTATGGCTACACCTTC | CASSQETPFLDYGYTF
TRBJ1-1 | . | TRBV18 | . | TGTGCCAGCTCTCCAGGGTGGGTGAACACTGAAGCTTTCTTT | CASSPGWVNTEAFF
TRBJ2-7 | . | TRBV6-5 | TRBD2 | TGTGCCAGCAGTTACTCGGGGGGGATACCCTACGAGCAGTACTTC | CASSYSGGIPYEQYF
TRBJ1-2 | . | TRBV29-1 | . | TGCAGCGTTGCTGGCTACACCTTC | CSVAGYTF
TRBJ2-7 | . | TRBV6-1 | TRBD1 | TGTGCCAGCAGTCAGCCGGGACAGGGCCACTACGAGCAGTACTTC | CASSQPGQGHYEQYF
TRBJ2-6 | . | TRBV28 | . | TGTGCCAGCAGAACCCACGCGGGGGCCAACGTCCTGACTTTC | CASRTHAGANVLTF
TRBJ2-3 | . | TRBV10-3 | . | TGTGCCATCGGACAGCCTAGCACAGATACGCAGTATTTT | CAIGQPSTDTQYF
TRBJ1-5 | few | TRBV30 | . | TGTGCCTGGAACCTAGGGGACATCAGCAATCAGCCCCAGCATTTT | CAWNLGDISNQPQHF
TRBJ2-7 | few | TRBV29-1 | . | TGCAGCGTTGAAGAAAATCTAGGTTACGAGCAGTACTTC | CSVEENLGYEQYF
TRBJ1-1 | . | TRBV19 | . | TGTGCCAGTAGTCCGGGACTTCCTAACACTGAAGCTTTCTTT | CASSPGLPNTEAFF
TRBJ2-5 | . | TRBV11-3 | . | TGTGCCAGCAGCCCTGGGACACCAAACCAAGAGACCCAGTACTTC | CASSPGTPNQETQYF
TRBJ2-7 | medium-sized | TRBV29-1 | TRBD2 | TGCAGCGTTGAGGGACAGGGGGGGACTAGCGGGAGCTCCTACGAGCAGTACTTC | CSVEGQGGTSGSSYEQYF
TRBJ2-4 | . | TRBV28 | TRBD1 | TGTGCCAGCAGTTACCGGGGACAGCCTAAAAACATTCAGTACTTC | CASSYRGQPKNIQYF
TRBJ1-1 | few | TRBV14 | . | TGTGCCAGCTCTTCGTTACAGGGGAACACTGAAGCTTTCTTT | CASSSLQGNTEAFF
TRBJ2-5 | . | TRBV18 | . | TGTGCCAGCTCACCTCCCTGGACAGAACAAGAGACCCAGTACTTC | CASSPPWTEQETQYF
TRBJ1-1 | . | TRBV5-1 | TRBD1 | TGCGCCAGCGGGACAGTCATGAACACTGAAGCTTTCTTT | CASGTVMNTEAFF
TRBJ1-5 | once | TRBV19 | . | TGTGCCAGTAGTACAGGGAGGGGTAGCAATCAGCCCCAGCATTTT | CASSTGRGSNQPQHF
TRBJ1-1 | . | TRBV2 | . | TGTGCCAGCAGTGTTTTCGACAGCCTGAACACTGAAGCTTTCTTT | CASSVFDSLNTEAFF
TRBJ2-7 | . | TRBV5-1 | TRBD2 | TGCGCCAGCAGCTCAAGGACTAGCGGGAGTTATAGCGAGCAGTACTTC | CASSSRTSGSYSEQYF
TRBJ1-2 | . | TRBV5-1 | TRBD1 | TGCGCCAGCAGCTTGTGGCAGGGGGCTGCCTACACCTTC | CASSLWQGAAYTF
TRBJ2-7 | . | TRBV15 | . | TGTGCCACCAGCAGAGATAGAGGAGGATTCGAGCAGTACTTC | CATSRDRGGFEQYF
TRBJ2-5 | . | TRBV5-1 | TRBD1 | TGCGCCAGCAGCTTGGACAGGGGGCGTGAGACCCAGTACTTC | CASSLDRGRETQYF
TRBJ2-3 | few | TRBV6-5 | . | TGTGCCACCAGAGGGGGTAGCACAGATACGCAGTATTTT | CATRGGSTDTQYF
TRBJ1-6 | . | TRBV12-2 | . | TGTGCAAGTCGCTTATTCCTGGAGGGAGGTGGGAATTCACCCCTCCACTTT | CASRLFLEGGGNSPLHF
TRBJ2-2 | . | TRBV18 | . | TGTGCCAGCTCACAGACAGGGAGGGGTCGAACGAACACCGGGGAGCTGTTTTTT | CASSQTGRGRTNTGELFF
TRBJ2-1 | . | TRBV28 | TRBD2 | TGTGCCAGCAGTTTAGGGGAGGGAGTGGTGGGGTACAATGAGCAGTTCTTC | CASSLGEGVVGYNEQFF
TRBJ2-3 | . | TRBV9 | TRBD2 | TGTGCCAGCAGCCTATCTAGCGGGAGAGATACGCAGTATTTT | CASSLSSGRDTQYF
TRBJ1-1 | . | TRBV30 | . | TGTGCCTGGAGTGTTCTACGGTACACTGAAGCTTTCTTT | CAWSVLRYTEAFF
TRBJ1-4 | . | TRBV10-3 | TRBD1 | TGTGCCATCAGTGAGCGGACAGGGTGGAATGAAAAACTGTTTTTT | CAISERTGWNEKLFF
TRBJ2-1 | . | TRBV7-6 | TRBD2 | TGTGCCAGCAGCCCTATTTTGCTAGCGGGAGCCCGCGTTGAGCAGTTCTTC | CASSPILLAGARVEQFF
TRBJ2-1 | few | TRBV7-9 | . | TGTGCCAGCAGCTTAAAAGCGGTCTCCTACAATGAGCAGTTCTTC | CASSLKAVSYNEQFF
TRBJ1-5 | . | TRBV4-1 | . | TGCGCCAGCAGCCAAATGTTCCAGGGTCTCCAGCCCCAGCATTTT | CASSQMFQGLQPQHF
TRBJ2-2 | . | TRBV5-1 | . | TGCGCCAGCAGCTCGGACAGCACCGGGGAGCTGTTTTTT | CASSSDSTGELFF
TRBJ1-1 | few | TRBV30 | . | TGTGCCTGGAGTGAGTGGGCTGAAGCTTTCTTT | CAWSEWAEAFF
TRBJ1-1 | few | TRBV18 | TRBD1 | TGTGCCAGCTCACCGGTGGGACAGGGTCTCACTGAAGCTTTCTTT | CASSPVGQGLTEAFF
TRBJ1-2 | . | TRBV16 | TRBD1 | TGTGCCAGCAGCCAAGGGACAGGGGGTGGCTACACCTTC | CASSQGTGGGYTF
TRBJ2-5 | . | TRBV15 | . | TGTGCCACCAGCATGAGGCACTTACAAGAGACCCAGTACTTC | CATSMRHLQETQYF
TRBJ1-2 | few | TRBV6-5 | . | TGTGCCAGCAGTTACGAAGGGGCCAACTATGGCTACACCTTC | CASSYEGANYGYTF
TRBJ1-5 | . | TRBV7-8 | . | TGTGCCAGCAGCTTACCCTATAGCAATCAGCCCCAGCATTTT | CASSLPYSNQPQHF
TRBJ2-1 | few | TRBV27 | TRBD2 | TGTGCCAGCAGTTGGCTAGCGGGGCACAATGAGCAGTTCTTC | CASSWLAGHNEQFF
TRBJ1-1 | few | TRBV9 | . | TGTGCCAGCAGCGTACTCACAGGCAACACTGAAGCTTTCTTT | CASSVLTGNTEAFF
TRBJ2-1 | . | TRBV7-9 | . | TGTGCCAGCAGCCGCGGACCTCATACCAACAATGAGCAGTTCTTC | CASSRGPHTNNEQFF
TRBJ2-4 | once | TRBV30 | . | TGTGCCTGGAGTGAGCGCGACCCTCCCGGGGACATTCAGTACTTC | CAWSERDPPGDIQYF
TRBJ1-5 | . | TRBV30 | . | TGTGCCTGGAGTCATAGACCTTATAGCAATCAGCCCCAGCATTTT | CAWSHRPYSNQPQHF
TRBJ1-4 | . | TRBV9 | . | TGTGCCAGCAGCGACCGGGATCTTAATGAAAAACTGTTTTTT | CASSDRDLNEKLFF